Listed here are 22 T cell receptor beta chains from one sample, sequenced in a study of radiation and T cells in renal cell carcinoma. Specified time point: baseline pretreatment blood. Noted treatment: 15 Gy SBRT to primary tumor, nephrectomy 4 weeks later. Method: immunoSEQ multiplex PCR; TCRdb's copy keeps in-frame clones and lacks some. This sample carries around 140,000 clones, 88% of them seen once, and the ten largest clones take about 4.3%. The source material was blood, sampled from a patient whose treatment included radiotherapy and nephrectomy. The receptors come from an older woman with renal cell carcinoma.

The V and J genes are TRBV5-6 and TRBJ2-1; 8 nucleotides agree with TRBD1. The V gene's germline CDR1 is SGHDT and CDR2 YYEEEE. With V trimmed by 1 base and J by 5 bases, 8 bases remained unmatched. The CDR3 spans 16 residues. CDR3 sequence: CASSLPGTGANNEQFF. CDR3 nucleotides: TGTGCCAGCAGCTTGCCCGGGACAGGCGCTAACAATGAGCAGTTCTTC.

This chain links TRBV6-1 with TRBJ1-5; D not certain. Between the trimmed V and J ends, which lost 0 bases and 6 bases, there was a span of 6 bases. This CDR3 has 13 residues. Germline V gives CDR1 MNHNS, CDR2 SASEGT. The CDR3 DNA reads as TGTGCCAGCAGTGAAGCTCCCGTTCAGCCCCAGCATTTT. Protein: CASSEAPVQPQHF.

This chain joins TRBV7-2 and TRBJ2-7, with D hard to call. Germline CDR1 and CDR2: SGHTA and FQGNSA. Trimming shortened V by 5 bases and J by 6 bases, and 14 bases separated the two germline ends. The CDR3 is 13 residues long. The chain's CDR3 is CASSAGLRREQYF. The CDR3, as DNA: TGTGCCAGCAGCGCCGGGCTAAGGCGCGAGCAGTACTTC.

This chain joins TRBV9 and TRBJ2-2; 8 positions match TRBD2. V lost 0 bases, J lost 7 bases, and 5 bases stayed unmatched. From germline, CDR1 is SGDLS and CDR2 YYNGEE. The CDR3 has 15 amino acids. CDR3 amino acids: CASSVAGTRDGELFF. DNA of the CDR3: TGTGCCAGCAGCGTAGCCGGGACTAGAGACGGGGAGCTGTTTTTT.

The gene calls are TRBV11-3 and TRBJ2-1; the D gene is possibly TRBD1 (5 bases). Trimming cost V 4 bases and J 0 bases, with 10 bases left between them. The CDR3 spans 15 residues. The V gene's germline CDR1 is SGHNT and CDR2 YENEEA. The CDR3 here is CASSYRLSSYNEQFF. CDR3 nucleotides: TGTGCCAGCAGCTACAGGCTTAGCTCCTACAATGAGCAGTTCTTC.

The chain employs TRBV2 and TRBJ1-2, with D hard to call. Germline CDR1 and CDR2: SNHLY and FYNNEI. Trimming removed 3 bases at V and 8 bases at J, with 13 bases between. CDR3 length: 13 residues. The CDR3 DNA reads as TGTGCCAGCAGTGACGCGGGGAATGGGGGCTACACCTTC. Translated: CASSDAGNGGYTF. Variable domain in full (rest from reference TRBV2 and TRBJ1-2): EPEVTQTPSHQVTQMGQEVILRCVPISNHLYFYWYRQILGQKVEFLVSFYNNEISEKSEIFDDQFSVERPDGSNFTLKIRSTKLEDSAMYFCASSDAGNGGYTFGSGTRLTVV.

This clone has just one count. V usage is TRBV4-1 and J usage is TRBJ2-2; TRBD1 might be the D (6 bases). The V end was cut by 2 bases, the J end by 10 bases, with 11 bases between. Germline lookup yields CDR1 MGHRA and CDR2 YSYEKL. This CDR3 spans 13 amino acids. CDR3 residues: CASSQTGLEELFF. CDR3 DNA sequence: TGCGCCAGCAGCCAAACAGGGTTGGAGGAGCTGTTTTTT.

CDR3: CASSAQGRGGGETQYF. CDR3 nucleotide sequence: TGTGCCAGCAGTGCCCAGGGGCGGGGGGGAGGTGAGACCCAGTACTTC. The chain carries TRBV6-1 and TRBJ2-5; 9 bases are a match to TRBD2. The J segment lost 5 bases and the V segment lost 4 bases, leaving 11 bases of the junction unmatched. Germline CDR1 and CDR2: MNHNS and SASEGT. This CDR3 is built from 16 residues.

The rearrangement uses TRBV4-2 and TRBJ1-1; possible D gene TRBD1, 5 bases. Germline CDR1 LGHNA, CDR2 YNFKEQ. The CDR3 covers 14 residues. Trimming pared 4 bases from V and 5 bases from J, leaving 14 bases between. The CDR3 bases are TGTGCCAGCAGCCCCAGGGATTATGGAACTGAAGCTTTCTTT. Translation gives CASSPRDYGTEAFF.

This clone appeared a single time. This chain links TRBV7-2 with TRBJ2-1, with 9 positions matching TRBD1. V shed 5 bases, J shed 6 bases, and the junction held 8 bases outside the gene matches. The germline V gene has CDR1 SGHTA and CDR2 FQGNSA. This CDR3 region has 15 residues. CDR3 coding DNA: TGTGCCAGCAGCGTCGGACAGGGGAATCTCAATGAGCAGTTCTTC. Translating gives CASSVGQGNLNEQFF.

On this clone itself: The sample contains more than one DNA sequence encoding this CDR3. The V gene is TRBV19, the J gene TRBJ2-3, with 8 bases matching TRBD2. From germline, CDR1 is LNHDA and CDR2 SQIVND (reference sequence). There are 14 residues in the CDR3. V was clipped by 3 bases and J by 1 base; unmatched bases: 0. The CDR3 region has the DNA TGTGCCAGTAGTATCGGGGGGGGCACAGATACGCAGTATTTT. Translated: CASSIGGGTDTQYF.

The CDR3 DNA is TGTGCCAGCACCTCGCAGGGGGCGGAGACCCAGTACTTC. Translated: CASTSQGAETQYF. The chain employs TRBV27 and TRBJ2-5; 8 bases agree with TRBD1. Germline CDR1 MNHEY, CDR2 SMNVEV (reference sequence). After removal of 7 bases from V and 5 bases from J, the junction contained 6 bases not matched to a gene. The CDR3 runs to 13 residues.

The CDR3 protein is CASSLVGSSYEQYF. The DNA of the CDR3 is TGTGCCAGCAGCTTAGTGGGGTCCTCCTACGAGCAGTACTTC. The chain uses TRBV7-2 and TRBJ2-7; D is ambiguous. The CDR3 length is 14 residues. The V gene's germline CDR1 is SGHTA and CDR2 FQGNSA. Trimming shortened V by 1 base and J by 0 bases, and 7 bases separated the two germline ends.

This sequence joins TRBV5-1 and TRBJ1-5; 7 bases are shared with TRBD1. Germline V gene lookup returns CDR1 SGHRS and CDR2 YFSETQ. This CDR3 has 15 amino acids. V shed 4 bases and J 3 bases; nucleotides not matched to a gene: 7. The CDR3 nucleotides are TGCGCCAGCAGCGAGATGACAGGGTCCAATCAGCCCCAGCATTTT. Protein sequence: CASSEMTGSNQPQHF.

The chain recombines TRBV4-2 with TRBJ1-5, with D unclear. The CDR3 spans 15 residues. Trimming stripped 5 bases from V and 0 bases from J, with 11 bases between. Germline loops: CDR1 LGHNA, CDR2 YNFKEQ. CDR3 sequence: CASSKDGYSNQPQHF. The DNA of the CDR3 is TGTGCCAGCAGCAAGGACGGATATAGCAATCAGCCCCAGCATTTT.

The V gene is TRBV15, the J gene TRBJ2-5; D not certain. CDR1 LNHNV and CDR2 YYDKDF come from the germline V gene (reference sequence). This CDR3 spans 15 amino acids. Trimming left V 0 bases short and J 1 base short, with 9 bases between. CDR3 nucleotide sequence: TGTGCCACCAGCAGAGATGGTGGATCCCAAGAGACCCAGTACTTC. It codes for CATSRDGGSQETQYF.

This chain uses TRBV5-1 with TRBJ2-1, with 7 bases fitting TRBD1. V trimming: 4 bases; J trimming: 4 bases; junction bases outside the gene matches: 8. This CDR3 spans 15 amino acids. Germline V gene lookup returns CDR1 SGHRS and CDR2 YFSETQ. CDR3 protein: CASSRLGQVYNEQFF. CDR3 DNA: TGCGCCAGCAGCCGGTTAGGACAGGTGTACAATGAGCAGTTCTTC. Based on the CDR3 plus reference TRBV5-1 and TRBJ2-1, the full variable domain is KAGVTQTPRYLIKTRGQQVTLSCSPISGHRSVSWYQQTPGQGLQFLFEYFSETQRNKGNFPGRFSGRQFSNSRSEMNVSTLELGDSALYLCASSRLGQVYNEQFFGPGTRLTVL.

The genes are TRBV11-3 and TRBJ2-1; maybe TRBD1 (6 bases). The germline V gene has CDR1 SGHNT and CDR2 YENEEA. The germline V and J ends were trimmed by 1 base and 7 bases, with 11 bases remaining between them. The CDR3 has 14 amino acids. CDR3 sequence: CASSLAGQGNEQFF. The CDR3 region has the DNA TGTGCCAGCAGCTTAGCGGGGCAGGGGAATGAGCAGTTCTTC.

The rearrangement uses TRBV30 and TRBJ2-7; tentatively, D is TRBD1 (5 bases). The germline V gene has CDR1 GTSNPN and CDR2 SVGIG (reference sequence). This CDR3 contains 12 residues. Trimming stripped 4 bases from V and 0 bases from J, with 7 bases between. CDR3 DNA: TGTGCCTGGAAGCAGGGCTCCTACGAGCAGTACTTC. Protein: CAWKQGSYEQYF.

This clone was observed a single time. The chain links TRBV19 to TRBJ1-5; TRBD1 aligns across 10 bases. This CDR3 contains 14 residues. V lost 4 bases to trimming and J lost 7 bases; unmatched junction nucleotides: 4. Germline V CDR1 and CDR2: LNHDA, SQIVND (reference sequence). Written as DNA, the CDR3 is TGTGCCAGTAGTAAGACAGGGGGCGGACAGCCCCAGCATTTT. Translation gives CASSKTGGGQPQHF.

The J gene is TRBJ2-7, the V gene TRBV29-1; 7 nucleotides align to TRBD1. In germline, CDR1 is SQVTM, CDR2 ANQGSEA. The V gene end was trimmed by 4 bases and the J gene end by 1 base; junction bases not matched to a gene: 4. The CDR3 contains 13 residues. In DNA, the CDR3 is TGCAGCGTTGCCCGGGACAGTTCCTACGAGCAGTACTTC. Its translation: CSVARDSSYEQYF.

In the case of this clone: At one end, the junction sequence differs from germline, possibly due to a read error. The rearrangement links TRBV20-1 to TRBJ2-1, with 8 positions matching TRBD1. The germline gives CDR1 DFQATT, CDR2 SNEGSKA (reference sequence). CDR3 length: 11 residues. The CDR3 nucleotides are TGTAGTGGGACAGGCTACAATGAGCAGTTCTTC. Translating gives CSGTGYNEQFF.